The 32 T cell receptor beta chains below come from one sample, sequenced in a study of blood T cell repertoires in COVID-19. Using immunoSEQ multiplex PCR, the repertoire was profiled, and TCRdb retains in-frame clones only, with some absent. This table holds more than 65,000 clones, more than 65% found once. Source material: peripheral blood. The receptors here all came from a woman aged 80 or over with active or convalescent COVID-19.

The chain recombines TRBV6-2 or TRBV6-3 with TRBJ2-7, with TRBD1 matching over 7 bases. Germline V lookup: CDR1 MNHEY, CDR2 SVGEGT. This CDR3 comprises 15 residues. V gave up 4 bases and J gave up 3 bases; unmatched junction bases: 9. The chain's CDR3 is CASSFYRGRDYEQYF. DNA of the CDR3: TGTGCCAGCAGTTTTTACAGGGGCAGGGACTACGAGCAGTACTTC.

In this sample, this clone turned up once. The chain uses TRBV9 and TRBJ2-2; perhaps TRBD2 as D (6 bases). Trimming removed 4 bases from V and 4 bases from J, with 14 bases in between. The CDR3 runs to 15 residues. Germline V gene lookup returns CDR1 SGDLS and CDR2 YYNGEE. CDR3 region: CASSIVEGATGELFF. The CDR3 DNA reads TGTGCCAGCAGCATCGTGGAGGGTGCCACCGGGGAGCTGTTTTTT.

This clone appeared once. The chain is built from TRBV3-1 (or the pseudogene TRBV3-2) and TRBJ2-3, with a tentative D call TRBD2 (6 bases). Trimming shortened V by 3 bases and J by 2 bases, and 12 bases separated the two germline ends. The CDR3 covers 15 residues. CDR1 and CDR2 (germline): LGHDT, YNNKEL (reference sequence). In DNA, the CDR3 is TGTGCCAGCAGCCAGGAGGGACTGAACACAGATACGCAGTATTTT. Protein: CASSQEGLNTDTQYF.

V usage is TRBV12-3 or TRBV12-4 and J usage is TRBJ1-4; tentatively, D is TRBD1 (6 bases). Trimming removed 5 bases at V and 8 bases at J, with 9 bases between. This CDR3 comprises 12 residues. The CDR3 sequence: CASSRGGEKLFF. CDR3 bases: TGTGCCAGCAGTCGGGGGGGCGAAAAACTGTTTTTT.

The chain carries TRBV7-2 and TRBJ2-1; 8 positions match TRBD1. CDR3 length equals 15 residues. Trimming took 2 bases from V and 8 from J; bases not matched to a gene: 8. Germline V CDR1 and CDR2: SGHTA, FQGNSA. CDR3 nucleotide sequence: TGTGCCAGCAGCTTATTTGGCAGGGGGCAAGATGAGCAGTTCTTC. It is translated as CASSLFGRGQDEQFF.

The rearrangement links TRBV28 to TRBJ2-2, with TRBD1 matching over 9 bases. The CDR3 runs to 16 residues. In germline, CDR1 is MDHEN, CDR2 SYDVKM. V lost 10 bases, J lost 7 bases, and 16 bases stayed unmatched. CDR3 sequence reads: CATLNLPGQGDGELFF. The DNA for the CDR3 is TGTGCCACCCTTAACCTCCCGGGACAGGGTGACGGGGAGCTGTTTTTT.

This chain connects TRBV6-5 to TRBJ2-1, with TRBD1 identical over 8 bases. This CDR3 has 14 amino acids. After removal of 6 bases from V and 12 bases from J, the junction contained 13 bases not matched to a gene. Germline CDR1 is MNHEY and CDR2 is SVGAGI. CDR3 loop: CASSQDRVGVGQFF. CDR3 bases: TGTGCCAGCAGCCAGGACAGGGTAGGAGTGGGGCAGTTCTTC.

CDR3 region: CASSPAGTGVYEQYF. DNA for the CDR3: TGTGCCAGCAGCCCAGCTGGGACAGGAGTCTACGAGCAGTACTTC. This sequence joins TRBV7-2 and TRBJ2-7; 8 bases match TRBD1. Germline V gene data show CDR1 as SGHTA and CDR2 as FQGNSA. The V segment lost 5 bases and the J segment 3 bases; nucleotides outside the gene matches: 9. CDR3 size: 15 residues.

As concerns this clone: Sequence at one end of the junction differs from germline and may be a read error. CDR3 in DNA: TGTGCCAGCAGTCAAGCGGGCGACAGGGGAAACTCACCCCTCCACTTT. This sequence encodes CASSQAGDRGNSPLHF. The chain has TRBV14 and TRBJ1-6, with 8 positions matching TRBD1. Germline values: CDR1 SGHDN, CDR2 FVKESK. The CDR3 length is 16 residues.

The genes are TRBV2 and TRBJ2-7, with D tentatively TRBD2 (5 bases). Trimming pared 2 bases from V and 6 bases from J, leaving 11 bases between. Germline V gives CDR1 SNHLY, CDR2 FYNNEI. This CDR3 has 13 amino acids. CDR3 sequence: CASSEKEVLEQYF. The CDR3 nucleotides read TGTGCCAGCAGTGAAAAGGAGGTTCTCGAGCAGTACTTC.

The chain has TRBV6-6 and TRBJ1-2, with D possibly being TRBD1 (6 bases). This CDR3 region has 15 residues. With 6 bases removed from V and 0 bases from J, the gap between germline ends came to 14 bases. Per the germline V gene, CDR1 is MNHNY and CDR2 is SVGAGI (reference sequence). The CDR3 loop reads CASRPRGTPNYGYTF. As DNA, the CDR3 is TGTGCCAGCAGACCAAGGGGGACACCTAACTATGGCTACACCTTC.

CDR3 coding DNA: TGCAGTGCTAGTTCAGGGGGCGCGTCCGGGGAGCTGTTTTTT. It codes for CSASSGGASGELFF. This chain joins TRBV20-1 and TRBJ2-2; 8 nucleotides agree with TRBD1. The junction had 6 bases not matched to a gene; V was cut back by 3 bases and J by 6 bases. Germline CDR1 and CDR2: DFQATT and SNEGSKA (reference sequence). This CDR3 contains 14 residues.

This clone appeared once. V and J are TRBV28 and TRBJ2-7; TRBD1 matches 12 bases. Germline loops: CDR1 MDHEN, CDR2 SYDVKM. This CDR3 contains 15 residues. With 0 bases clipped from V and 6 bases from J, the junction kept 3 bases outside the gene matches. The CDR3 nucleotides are TGTGCCAGCAGTTTATGGGGACAGGGGGCAATCGAGCAGTACTTC. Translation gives CASSLWGQGAIEQYF.

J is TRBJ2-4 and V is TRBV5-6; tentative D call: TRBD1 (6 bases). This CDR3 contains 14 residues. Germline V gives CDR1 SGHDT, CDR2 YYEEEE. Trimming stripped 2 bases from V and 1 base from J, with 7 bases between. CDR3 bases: TGTGCCAGCAGCTTTACAGGGGCCAAAAACATTCAGTACTTC. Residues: CASSFTGAKNIQYF. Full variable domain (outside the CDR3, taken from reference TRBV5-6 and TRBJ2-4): DAGVTQSPTHLIKTRGQQVTLRCSPKSGHDTVSWYQQALGQGPQFIFQYYEEEERQRGNFPDRFSGHQFPNYSSELNVNALLLGDSALYLCASSFTGAKNIQYFGAGTRLSVL.

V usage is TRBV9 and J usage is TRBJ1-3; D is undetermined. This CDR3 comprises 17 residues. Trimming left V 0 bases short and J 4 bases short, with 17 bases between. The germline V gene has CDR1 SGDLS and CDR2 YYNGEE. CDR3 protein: CASSVEARFSLGNTIYF. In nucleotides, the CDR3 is TGTGCCAGCAGCGTAGAAGCACGGTTCTCCCTCGGAAACACCATATATTTT.

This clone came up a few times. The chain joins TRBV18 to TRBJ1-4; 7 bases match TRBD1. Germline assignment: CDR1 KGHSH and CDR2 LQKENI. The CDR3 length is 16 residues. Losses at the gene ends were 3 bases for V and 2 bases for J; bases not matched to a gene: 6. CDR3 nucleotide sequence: TGTGCCAGCTCACCCTTCCCGGGACAGACTAATGAAAAACTGTTTTTT. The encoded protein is CASSPFPGQTNEKLFF. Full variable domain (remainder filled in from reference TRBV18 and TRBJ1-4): NAGVMQNPRHLVRRRGQEARLRCSPMKGHSHVYWYRQLPEEGLKFMVYLQKENIIDESGMPKERFSAEFPKEGPSILRIQQVVRGDSAAYFCASSPFPGQTNEKLFFGSGTQLSVL.

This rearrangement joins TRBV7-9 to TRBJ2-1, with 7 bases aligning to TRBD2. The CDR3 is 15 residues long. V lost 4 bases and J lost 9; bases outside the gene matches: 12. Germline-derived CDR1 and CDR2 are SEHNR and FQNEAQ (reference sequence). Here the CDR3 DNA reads TGTGCCAGCAGCTCAGGACTAGACGAATCTAGTGAGCAGTTCTTC. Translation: CASSSGLDESSEQFF.

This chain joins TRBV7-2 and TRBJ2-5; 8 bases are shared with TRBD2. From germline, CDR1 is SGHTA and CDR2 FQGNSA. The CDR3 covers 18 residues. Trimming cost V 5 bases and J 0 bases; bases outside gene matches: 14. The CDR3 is CASSHSGRTSRYQETQYF. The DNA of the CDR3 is TGTGCCAGCAGCCACTCCGGTCGGACTAGCAGATACCAAGAGACCCAGTACTTC.

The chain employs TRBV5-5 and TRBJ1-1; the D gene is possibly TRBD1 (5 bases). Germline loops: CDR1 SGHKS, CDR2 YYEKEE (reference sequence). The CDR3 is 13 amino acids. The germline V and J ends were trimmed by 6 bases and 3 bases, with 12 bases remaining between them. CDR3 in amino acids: CASNPWGHTEAFF. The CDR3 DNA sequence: TGTGCCAGCAACCCCTGGGGCCACACTGAAGCTTTCTTT.

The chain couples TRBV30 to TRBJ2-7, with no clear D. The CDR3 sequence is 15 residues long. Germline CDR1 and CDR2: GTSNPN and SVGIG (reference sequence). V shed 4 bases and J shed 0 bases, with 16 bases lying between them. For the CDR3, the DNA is TGTGCCTGGAACCCCCCGCGAGCGTTCTCCTACGAGCAGTACTTC. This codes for CAWNPPRAFSYEQYF.

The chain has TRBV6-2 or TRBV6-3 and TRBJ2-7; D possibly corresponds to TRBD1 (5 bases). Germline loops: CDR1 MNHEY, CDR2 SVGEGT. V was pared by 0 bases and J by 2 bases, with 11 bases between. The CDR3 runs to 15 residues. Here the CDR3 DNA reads TGTGCCAGCAGTTACTCAGCAGGGTCCCCCTACGAGCAGTACTTC. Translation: CASSYSAGSPYEQYF.

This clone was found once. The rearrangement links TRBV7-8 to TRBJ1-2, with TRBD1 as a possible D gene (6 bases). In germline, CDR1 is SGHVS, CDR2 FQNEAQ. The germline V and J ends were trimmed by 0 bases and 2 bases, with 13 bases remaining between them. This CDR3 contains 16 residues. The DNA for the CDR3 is TGTGCCAGCAGCTTAGCGAATGAGGGGGGGAACTATGGCTACACCTTC. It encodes CASSLANEGGNYGYTF. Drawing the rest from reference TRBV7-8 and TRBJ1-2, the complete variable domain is GAGVSQSPRYKVAKRGQDVALRCDPISGHVSLFWYQQALGQGPEFLTYFQNEAQLDKSGLPSDRFFAERPEGSVSTLKIQRTQQEDSAVYLCASSLANEGGNYGYTFGSGTRLTVV.

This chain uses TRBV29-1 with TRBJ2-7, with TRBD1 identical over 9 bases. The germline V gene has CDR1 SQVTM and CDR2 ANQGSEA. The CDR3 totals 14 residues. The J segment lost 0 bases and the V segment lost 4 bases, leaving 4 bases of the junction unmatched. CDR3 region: CSVGDRVFSYEQYF. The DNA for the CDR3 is TGCAGCGTTGGGGACAGGGTCTTCTCCTACGAGCAGTACTTC.

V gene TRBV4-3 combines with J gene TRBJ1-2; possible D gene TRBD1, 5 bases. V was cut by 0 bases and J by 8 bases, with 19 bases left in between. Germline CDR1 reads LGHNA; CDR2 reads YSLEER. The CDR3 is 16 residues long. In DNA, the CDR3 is TGCGCCAGCAGCCAAGATTTCTCACTTCCCTCAGGGGGCTACACCTTC. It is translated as CASSQDFSLPSGGYTF.

CDR3 sequence reads: CASSAGQETYGYTF. The CDR3 DNA reads as TGTGCCAGCAGCGCGGGACAGGAGACCTATGGCTACACCTTC. The chain recombines TRBV5-4 with TRBJ1-2, with 8 bases fitting TRBD1. V was clipped by 4 bases and J by 4 bases; unmatched bases: 6. CDR3 size: 14 residues. Looked up from germline, CDR1 is SGHNT and CDR2 is YYREEE (reference sequence).

CDR3 sequence reads: CASGLVLGATQYF. The CDR3 nucleotides read TGTGCTAGTGGTTTGGTTCTGGGGGCTACGCAGTATTTT. The chain has TRBV12-5 and TRBJ2-3; possible D gene TRBD1, 6 bases. The germline V gene has CDR1 LGHNT and CDR2 FRNRAP. The CDR3 loop spans 13 amino acids. Trimming left V 0 bases short and J 8 bases short, with 9 bases between. The full variable domain, with the rest looked up from reference TRBV12-5 and TRBJ2-3, is DARVTQTPRHKVTEMGQEVTMRCQPILGHNTVFWYRQTMMQGLELLAYFRNRAPLDDSGMPKDRFSAEMPDATLATLKIQPSEPRDSAVYFCASGLVLGATQYFGPGTRLTVL.

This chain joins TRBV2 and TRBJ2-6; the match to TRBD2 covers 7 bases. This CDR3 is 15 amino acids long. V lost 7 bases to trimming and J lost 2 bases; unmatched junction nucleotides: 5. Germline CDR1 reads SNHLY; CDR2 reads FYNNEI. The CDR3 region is CASKGGIAGANVLTF. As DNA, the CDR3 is TGTGCCAGCAAGGGAGGGATCGCTGGGGCCAACGTCCTGACTTTC.

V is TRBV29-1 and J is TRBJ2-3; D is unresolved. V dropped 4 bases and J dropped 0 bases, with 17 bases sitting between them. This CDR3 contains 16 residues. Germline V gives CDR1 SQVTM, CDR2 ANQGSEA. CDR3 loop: CSVGILRSESTDTQYF. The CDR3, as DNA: TGCAGCGTTGGAATCTTGAGGTCGGAAAGCACAGATACGCAGTATTTT.

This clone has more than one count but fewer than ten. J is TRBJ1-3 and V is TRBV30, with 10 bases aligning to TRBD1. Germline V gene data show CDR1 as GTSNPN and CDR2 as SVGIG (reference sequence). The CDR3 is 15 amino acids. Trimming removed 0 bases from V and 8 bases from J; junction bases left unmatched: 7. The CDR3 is CAWSVPGQGEDTIYF. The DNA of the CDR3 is TGTGCCTGGAGTGTACCCGGACAGGGGGAAGACACCATATATTTT.

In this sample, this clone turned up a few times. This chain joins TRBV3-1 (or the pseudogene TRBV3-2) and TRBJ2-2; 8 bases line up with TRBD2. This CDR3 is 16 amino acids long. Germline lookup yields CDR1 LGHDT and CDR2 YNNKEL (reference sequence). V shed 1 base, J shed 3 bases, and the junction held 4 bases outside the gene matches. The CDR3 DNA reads TGTGCCAGCAGCCAAGGAGCGGGAGAAGACACCGGGGAGCTGTTTTTT. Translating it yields CASSQGAGEDTGELFF.

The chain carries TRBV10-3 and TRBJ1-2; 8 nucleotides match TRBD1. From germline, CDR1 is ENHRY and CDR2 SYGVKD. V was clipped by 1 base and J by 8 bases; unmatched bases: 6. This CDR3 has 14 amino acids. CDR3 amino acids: CAISEFQGASGYTF. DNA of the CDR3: TGTGCCATCAGTGAGTTTCAGGGGGCGAGCGGCTACACCTTC.

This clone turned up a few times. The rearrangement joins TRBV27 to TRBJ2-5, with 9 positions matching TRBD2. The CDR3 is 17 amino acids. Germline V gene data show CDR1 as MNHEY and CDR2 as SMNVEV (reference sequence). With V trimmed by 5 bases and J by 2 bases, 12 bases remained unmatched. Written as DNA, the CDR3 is TGTGCCAGCAGTCCACTACAGGGACTAGCCGTTCAAGAGACCCAGTACTTC. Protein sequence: CASSPLQGLAVQETQYF.